A selection of T cell receptor beta chains follows, all from one sample in a study of T cell responses to AZD1222 COVID-19 vaccine. Using immunoSEQ multiplex PCR, the repertoire was profiled, and TCRdb retains in-frame clones only, with some absent. The table lists 110,000 to 150,000 clones, 80% to 95% of them singletons. The specimen was peripheral blood, collected on day 0 of AZD1222 vaccination. The origin of the receptors is an adult in good health. Each CDR3 is given without its conserved first and last residue.

TRBJ1-5,TRBV4-1,ASSQEHRAGNQPQH
TRBJ1-2,TRBV7-2,ASSLPSKGGYT
TRBJ2-1,TRBV6-1,ASSEGQAANEQF
TRBJ1-6,TRBV21-1,ASSPRGRATDNSPLH
TRBJ2-3,TRBV12-1,ASTPVAGQDTQY
TRBJ2-6,TRBV5-1,ASSLDPGANVLT
TRBJ1-4,TRBV5-1,ASSSGTGDEKLF
TRBJ1-5,TRBV28,ASTVGRNQPQH
TRBJ2-3,TRBV5-1,ASRTASTDTQY
TRBJ2-5,TRBV4-1,ASSQGLGPSY
TRBJ2-3,TRBV5-4,ASSPTGSMGPDTQY
TRBJ1-2,TRBV7-9,ASSLGTQLYGYT
TRBJ1-3,TRBV7-9,ASSFRQVSGNTIY
TRBJ1-5,TRBV2,AGQQGRNQPQH
TRBJ2-7,TRBV7-3,ASSPQGGSYEQY
TRBJ1-2,TRBV4-1,ASSQTETNYGYT
TRBJ1-1,TRBV7-9,ASSTGDRGNRDEAF
TRBJ2-1,TRBV6-4,ASSDSDKNEQF
TRBJ2-5,TRBV19,ASSIGQGAGVWETQY
TRBJ1-1,TRBV18,ASSLQIEDTEAF
TRBJ1-2,TRBV30,ACDPPGEGYT
TRBJ2-1,TRBV5-1,ASSLGRATYNEQF
TRBJ1-6,TRBV9,ASSSGGNSPLH
TRBJ2-7,TRBV6-1,ASSSTGTPSYEQY
TRBJ2-3,TRBV11-3,ASSTGFSTDTQY
TRBJ2-3,TRBV5-1,ASSPAGSGGTDTQY